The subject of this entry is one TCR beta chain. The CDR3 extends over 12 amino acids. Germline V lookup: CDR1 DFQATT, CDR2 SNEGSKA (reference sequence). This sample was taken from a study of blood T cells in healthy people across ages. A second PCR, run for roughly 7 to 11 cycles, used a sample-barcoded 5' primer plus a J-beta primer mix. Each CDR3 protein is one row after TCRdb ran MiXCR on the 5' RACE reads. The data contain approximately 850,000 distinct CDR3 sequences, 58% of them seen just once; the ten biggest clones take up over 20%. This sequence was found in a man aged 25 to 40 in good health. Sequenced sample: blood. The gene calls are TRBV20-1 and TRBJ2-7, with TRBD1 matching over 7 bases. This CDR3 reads CSALGQAYEQYF. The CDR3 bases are TGCAGCGCACTAGGACAGGCCTACGAGCAGTACTTC.